This record covers a single T cell receptor (beta chain). The antigen remains unidentified. This specimen comes from a study of T cells in localized non-small cell lung cancer. Findings and limits, study-wide: Longer overall survival was associated with a higher density of T cells in the blood. Among the top 100 tumor clones, a median about 57 appeared in adjacent lung. Exceeding tumor, uninvolved adjacent lung had the highest T cell clonality.

Assay used: immunoSEQ multiplex PCR; TCRdb lists only in-frame clones, some missing. The table lists about 6,000 clones, roughly 43% of them singletons. Trimming removed 4 bases from V and 2 bases from J; junction bases left unmatched: 7. Germline V gene lookup returns CDR1 SGHDN and CDR2 FVKESK. The CDR3 extends over 15 amino acids. This specimen consisted of lung tumor tissue, obtained before any cancer treatment. V gene TRBV14 combines with J gene TRBJ1-2; 7 bases are shared with TRBD1. The clonotype comes from a woman aged 40-70 years with stage II squamous cell lung carcinoma. The CDR3 protein is CASSRSDRRNYGYTF. CDR3 nucleotide sequence: TGTGCCAGCAGCCGATCGGACAGGAGGAACTATGGCTACACCTTC. The whole variable domain, remainder taken from reference TRBV14 and TRBJ1-2, is EAGVTQFPSHSVIEKGQTVTLRCDPISGHDNLYWYRRVMGKEIKFLLHFVKESKQDESGMPNNRFLAERTGGTYSTLKVQPAELEDSGVYFCASSRSDRRNYGYTFGSGTRLTVV.